This T cell receptor (beta chain) originates from a study of T cells in Graves' hyperthyroidism and ophthalmopathy. Germline V gives CDR1 LGHDT, CDR2 YNNKEL (reference sequence). This CDR3 is built from 18 residues. V was trimmed by 4 bases and J by 8 bases, leaving 27 bases between them. Study-wide results and limits: Median prediction lead before ophthalmopathy onset was six to eight months with the model. Among thyroid clonotypes expanded above 0.001, most also appeared in blood.

On this clonotype itself: No antigen is known for it.

Amplification of TCR beta CDR3 regions used RNA as the template. Researchers ran a first-round RT-PCR on the TCR CDR3 using the HTBI primer set. TCRdb ran MiXCR on the multiplex PCR reads and lists one entry per CDR3 protein. Altogether roughly 420,000 distinct CDR3 sequences are present, more than 15% being singletons, with the ten largest covering around 7.3%. The sequenced sample consisted of blood. The rearrangement joins TRBV3-1 to TRBJ1-5, with a possible D match to TRBD1 (6 bases). This TCR came from a young woman with Graves' hyperthyroidism. The CDR3 DNA reads TGTGCCAGCAGCCCCGGTTGGGGGCAGGGAGGGTTAGACGAGCCCCAGCATTTT. Its translation is CASSPGWGQGGLDEPQHF.